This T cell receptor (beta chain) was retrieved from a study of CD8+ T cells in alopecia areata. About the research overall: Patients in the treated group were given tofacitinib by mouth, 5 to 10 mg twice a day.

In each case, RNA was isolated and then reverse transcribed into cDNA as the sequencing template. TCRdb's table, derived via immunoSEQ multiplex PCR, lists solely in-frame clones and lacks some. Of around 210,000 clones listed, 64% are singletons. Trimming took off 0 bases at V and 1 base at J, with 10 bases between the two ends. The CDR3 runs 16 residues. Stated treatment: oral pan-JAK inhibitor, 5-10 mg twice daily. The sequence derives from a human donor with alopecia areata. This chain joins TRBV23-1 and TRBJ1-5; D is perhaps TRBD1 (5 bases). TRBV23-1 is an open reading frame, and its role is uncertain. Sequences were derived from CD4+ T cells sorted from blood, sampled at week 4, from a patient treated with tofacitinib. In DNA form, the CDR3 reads TGCGCCAGCAGTCAATCCGTGACAGTCAGCAATCAGCCCCAGCATTTT. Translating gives CASSQSVTVSNQPQHF.